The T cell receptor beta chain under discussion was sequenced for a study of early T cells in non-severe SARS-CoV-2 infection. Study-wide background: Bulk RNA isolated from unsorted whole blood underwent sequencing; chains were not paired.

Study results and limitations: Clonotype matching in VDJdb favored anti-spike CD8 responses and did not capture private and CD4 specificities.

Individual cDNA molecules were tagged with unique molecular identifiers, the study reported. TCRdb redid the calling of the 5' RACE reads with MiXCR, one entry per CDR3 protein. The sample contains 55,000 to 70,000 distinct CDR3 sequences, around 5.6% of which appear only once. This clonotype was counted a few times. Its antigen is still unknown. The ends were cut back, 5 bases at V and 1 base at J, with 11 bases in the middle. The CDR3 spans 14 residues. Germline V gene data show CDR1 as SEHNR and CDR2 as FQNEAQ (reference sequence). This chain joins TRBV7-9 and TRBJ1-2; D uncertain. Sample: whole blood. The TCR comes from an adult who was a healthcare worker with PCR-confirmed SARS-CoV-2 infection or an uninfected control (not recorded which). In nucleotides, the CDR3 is TGTGCCAGCAGCCCCACCACGGTTAACTATGGCTACACCTTC. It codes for CASSPTTVNYGYTF.